A single T cell receptor (beta chain) is shown here with its context. The antigen is not known. The data derive from a study of OX40 agonist ivuxolimab in advanced cancers. As for the study in general: Patients' therapy was ivuxolimab, an antibody that acts as an agonist of OX40 (CD134). The group had a mean age of around 64 years, ranged from 23 to 79, and was roughly 80% male. Study-wide findings and caveats: Averaged across samples, CD8+ T cells carried more expanded clones than CD4+ did.

This table comes from immunoSEQ multiplex PCR, and its TCRdb copy is limited to in-frame clones, with some not included. Among 50,000 to 75,000 clones listed, around 86% were seen once. The V gene's germline CDR1 is LGHNA and CDR2 YSLEER. This CDR3 spans 14 amino acids. Between the trimmed V and J ends, which lost 5 bases and 6 bases, there was a span of 11 bases. J is TRBJ1-6 and V is TRBV4-3, with a tentative D call TRBD1 (6 bases). This clonotype originated in an adult with an advanced solid tumor such as melanoma, head and neck, liver or kidney cancer. Specimen: CD4+ or CD8+ T cells sorted from blood, collected in a trial of the OX40 agonist ivuxolimab. The CDR3 spells CASSVDRFNSPLHF. DNA of the CDR3: TGCGCCAGCAGCGTCGACAGGTTTAATTCACCCCTCCACTTT.